The 4 T cell receptor beta chains reported below all come from one sample, sequenced in a study of shared clonotypes between healthy human individuals. The method was immunoSEQ multiplex PCR; TCRdb's version includes in-frame clones alone and lacks a portion of them. This table has hundreds of thousands of clones, around 92% appearing once. Positively selected for CCR7, the CD45RO-negative cells used as naive CD8 cells excluded terminally differentiated effector memory CD45RA+ cells. The sample was naive CD8+ T cells sorted from blood. Receptors were obtained from a man aged 25 to 40 in good health.

This chain uses TRBV6-1 with TRBJ2-1; 12 nucleotides align to TRBD2. Germline CDR1 is MNHNS and CDR2 is SASEGT. The ends lost 1 base at V and 7 bases at J; junction bases unmatched: 2. CDR3 length: 15 amino acids. The CDR3 loop is CASSEDGLAGNEQFF. The CDR3 nucleotides are TGTGCCAGCAGTGAAGACGGACTAGCGGGAAATGAGCAGTTCTTC.

This chain joins TRBV10-3 and TRBJ2-7; no firm D call. V lost 2 bases and J 0 bases, leaving 8 bases between the germline ends. This CDR3 has 14 amino acids. The V gene's germline CDR1 is ENHRY and CDR2 SYGVKD. CDR3 sequence (DNA): TGTGCCATCAGTGAGGTTGGCAACTCCTACGAGCAGTACTTC. As protein: CAISEVGNSYEQYF.

The CDR3 is CASSSPEAFF. Here the CDR3 DNA reads TGTGCCAGCAGTTCCCCTGAAGCTTTCTTT. The rearrangement uses TRBV11-2 and TRBJ1-1; D is undetermined. V lost 6 bases and J lost 6, with 5 bases in between. The V gene's germline CDR1 is SGHAT and CDR2 FQNNGV. This CDR3 is built from 10 residues.

The chain employs TRBV6-4 and TRBJ2-1, with a weak D call TRBD1 (7 bases). This CDR3 has 13 residues. CDR1 is MRHNA and CDR2 is SNTAGT in the germline V gene. Trimming removed 8 bases at V and 7 bases at J, with 15 bases between. CDR3: CASGAGGRNEQFF. In DNA, the CDR3 is TGTGCCAGCGGTGCAGGGGGGAGGAATGAGCAGTTCTTC.